This passage covers 10 T cell receptor beta chains from one sample sequenced in a study of cytomegalovirus exposure and HLA in healthy donors. The primer mix had 60 Vbeta and 13 Jbeta primers. Assay: immunoSEQ multiplex PCR; the TCRdb copy retains only in-frame clones and omits some. The data hold almost 200,000 clones, with about 76% observed a single time. The source material was PBMCs. The receptors were sampled from a male donor in good health and CMV-seropositive.

The chain employs TRBV6-6 and TRBJ2-7; TRBD1 is a possible D gene (5 bases). V lost 2 bases to trimming and J lost 3 bases, with 11 bases between them. The germline gives CDR1 MNHNY, CDR2 SVGAGI (reference sequence). The CDR3 is made up of 14 amino acids. In nucleotides, the CDR3 is TGTGCCAGCAGTTACCAAGGGGAAGACTACGAGCAGTACTTC. Encoded protein: CASSYQGEDYEQYF.

The sample holds a few counts of this clone. V and J are TRBV28 and TRBJ2-7; TRBD2 aligns across 7 bases. Per germline, CDR1 MDHEN and CDR2 SYDVKM. CDR3 length: 15 amino acids. V shed 9 bases and J 4 bases; nucleotides not matched to a gene: 15. The CDR3 bases are TGTGCCAGTACTTTCTATGGGGAGGGTGGTTACGAGCAGTACTTC. It codes for CASTFYGEGGYEQYF.

The chain uses TRBV5-5 and TRBJ1-1, with D possibly being TRBD1 (6 bases). Per the germline V gene, CDR1 is SGHKS and CDR2 is YYEKEE (reference sequence). CDR3 length: 17 amino acids. With 4 bases removed from V and 1 base from J, the gap between germline ends came to 20 bases. This CDR3 is CASSPSLLQGPNTEAFF. Here the CDR3 DNA reads TGTGCCAGCAGCCCTTCCCTCCTACAGGGACCGAACACTGAAGCTTTCTTT.

This chain links TRBV10-3 with TRBJ1-5; the D is unclear. The CDR3 is 14 residues long. Trimming removed 0 bases at V and 10 bases at J, with 13 bases between. Germline V gene data show CDR1 as ENHRY and CDR2 as SYGVKD. CDR3 protein: CAISESAGQKPQHF. The CDR3, as DNA: TGTGCCATCAGTGAGTCGGCAGGCCAAAAACCCCAGCATTTT.

This chain uses TRBV5-6 with TRBJ2-5; tentatively, D is TRBD1 (6 bases). Germline V CDR1 and CDR2: SGHDT, YYEEEE. The germline V and J ends were trimmed by 5 bases and 2 bases, with 10 bases remaining between them. CDR3 length: 13 residues. The DNA of the CDR3 is TGTGCCAGCAGAGGGGACAAACAAGAGACCCAGTACTTC. Translating it yields CASRGDKQETQYF.

About this clone: The junction departs from the called germline gene at one end, perhaps through a read error. V is TRBV29-1 and J is TRBJ2-3; D is possibly TRBD2 (5 bases). The CDR3 length is 13 residues. The germline gives CDR1 SQVTM, CDR2 ANQGSEA. The DNA for the CDR3 is TGTCTCTTAGTGGAGGTGGGCACAGATACGCAGTATTTT. Translation: CLLVEVGTDTQYF.

The chain employs TRBV28 and TRBJ2-7; 12 nucleotides match TRBD1. CDR1 MDHEN and CDR2 SYDVKM come from the germline V gene. V gave up 8 bases and J gave up 3 bases; unmatched junction bases: 20. CDR3 length: 19 amino acids. The CDR3 region has the DNA TGTGCCAGCTATTATATGACCGGGACAGGGGGCCCTAAACGCTACGAGCAGTACTTC. It yields the protein CASYYMTGTGGPKRYEQYF.

V gene TRBV7-2 combines with J gene TRBJ2-1; 10 bases line up with TRBD2. Germline V gene sequence: CDR1 SGHTA, CDR2 FQGNSA. The trim removed 1 base at V and 3 bases at J, leaving 3 bases unmatched. The CDR3 contains 16 residues. The CDR3, as DNA: TGTGCCAGCAGCTTAGTGGCTAGCGGGGGCTACAATGAGCAGTTCTTC. Its translation: CASSLVASGGYNEQFF.

The genes are TRBV6-5 and TRBJ1-2; D remains ambiguous. The V and J ends lost 6 bases and 8 bases respectively, with 13 bases between them. Germline lookup yields CDR1 MNHEY and CDR2 SVGAGI. The CDR3 contains 12 residues. This CDR3 reads CASRVPLGGYTF. In DNA, the CDR3 is TGTGCCAGCAGGGTACCTCTCGGGGGCTACACCTTC.

The CDR3 is CASSSAGTSYEQYF. The DNA of the CDR3 is TGTGCCAGCAGCTCCGCCGGGACTAGCTACGAGCAGTACTTC. V gene TRBV7-2 combines with J gene TRBJ2-7; 8 bases fit TRBD2. This CDR3 region has 14 residues. Per germline, CDR1 SGHTA and CDR2 FQGNSA. Trimming took 4 bases from V and 3 from J; bases not matched to a gene: 5.